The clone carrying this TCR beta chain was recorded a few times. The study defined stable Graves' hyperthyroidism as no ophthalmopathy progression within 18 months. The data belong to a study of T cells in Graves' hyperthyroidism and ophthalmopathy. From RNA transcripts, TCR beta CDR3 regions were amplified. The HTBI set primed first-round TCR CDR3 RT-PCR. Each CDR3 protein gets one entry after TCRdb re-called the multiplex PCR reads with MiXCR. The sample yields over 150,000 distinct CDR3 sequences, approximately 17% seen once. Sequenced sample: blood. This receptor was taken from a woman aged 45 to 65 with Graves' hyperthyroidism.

This CDR3 is CASSLTLPRATAPGYTF. DNA for the CDR3: TGTGCCAGCAGCTTAACCCTACCCAGGGCTACCGCTCCTGGCTACACCTTC. V is TRBV7-9 and J is TRBJ1-2; D may be TRBD1 (5 bases). V was shortened by 2 bases and J by 7 bases, with 23 bases between the two germline ends. The germline V gene encodes CDR1 SEHNR and CDR2 FQNEAQ (reference sequence). The CDR3 loop spans 17 amino acids.